The T cell receptor (beta chain) described here comes from a study of blood T cell repertoires in COVID-19. Study in general: From T cells, B-cell-depleted T cells, or PBMCs came the material, which was cDNA or gDNA.

Enrolled during active infection, Seattle patients were then followed longitudinally. The repertoire was sequenced with immunoSEQ multiplex PCR; TCRdb's copy has only in-frame clones and lacks some. The data hold around 260,000 clones, with approximately 85% observed a single time. Trimming removed 9 bases from V and 0 bases from J, with 16 bases in between. This CDR3 contains 15 residues. Germline values: CDR1 LNHDA, CDR2 SQIVND (reference sequence). The chain couples TRBV19 to TRBJ2-3; D is ambiguous. The material sequenced was peripheral blood. This TCR was recovered from a human donor with COVID-19, enrolled during active disease. The donor label of this sample is uncertain. CDR3 sequence reads: CASVRNTLSTDTQYF. CDR3 in DNA: TGTGCCAGCGTCAGGAATACTCTCAGCACAGATACGCAGTATTTT.